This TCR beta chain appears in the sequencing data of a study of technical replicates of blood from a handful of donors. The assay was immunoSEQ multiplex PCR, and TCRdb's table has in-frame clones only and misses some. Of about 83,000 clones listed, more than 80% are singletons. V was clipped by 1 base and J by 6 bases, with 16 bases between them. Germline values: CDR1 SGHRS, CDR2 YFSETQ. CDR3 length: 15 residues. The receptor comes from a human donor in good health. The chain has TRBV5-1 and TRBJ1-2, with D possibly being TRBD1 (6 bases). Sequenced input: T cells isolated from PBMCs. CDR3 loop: CASSLNTPGDHGYTF. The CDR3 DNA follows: TGCGCCAGCAGCTTGAATACTCCAGGGGACCATGGCTACACCTTC.